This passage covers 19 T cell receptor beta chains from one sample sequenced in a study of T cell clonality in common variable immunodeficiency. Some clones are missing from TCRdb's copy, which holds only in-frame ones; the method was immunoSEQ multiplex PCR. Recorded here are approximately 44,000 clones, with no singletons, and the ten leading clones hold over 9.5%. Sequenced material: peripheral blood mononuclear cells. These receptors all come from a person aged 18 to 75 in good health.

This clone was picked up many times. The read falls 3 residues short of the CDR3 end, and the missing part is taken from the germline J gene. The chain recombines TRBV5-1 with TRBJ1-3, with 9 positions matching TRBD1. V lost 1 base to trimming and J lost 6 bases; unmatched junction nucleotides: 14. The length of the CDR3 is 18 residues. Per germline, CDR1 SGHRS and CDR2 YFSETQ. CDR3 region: CASSLSRVRDRAPNTIYF. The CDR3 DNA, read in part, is TGCGCCAGCAGCTTGTCCAGGGTTCGGGACAGGGCCCCAAACACC.

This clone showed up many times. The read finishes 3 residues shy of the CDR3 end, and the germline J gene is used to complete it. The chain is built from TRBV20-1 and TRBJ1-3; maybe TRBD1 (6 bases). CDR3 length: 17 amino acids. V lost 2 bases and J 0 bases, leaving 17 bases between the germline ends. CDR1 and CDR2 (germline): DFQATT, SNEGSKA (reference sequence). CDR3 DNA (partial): TGCAGTGCTAGACCCGCCGGGGGGCCTCCCTCTGGAAACACC. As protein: CSARPAGGPPSGNT. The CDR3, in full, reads CSARPAGGPPSGNTIYF.

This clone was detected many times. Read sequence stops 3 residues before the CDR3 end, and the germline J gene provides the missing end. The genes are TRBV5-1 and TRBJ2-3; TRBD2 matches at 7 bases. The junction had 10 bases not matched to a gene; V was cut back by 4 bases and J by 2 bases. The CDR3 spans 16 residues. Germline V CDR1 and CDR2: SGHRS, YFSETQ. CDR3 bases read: TGCGCCAGCAGCGCCCGAGGGGCGGGGGACACAGATACG. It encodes CASSARGAGDTDT. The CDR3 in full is CASSARGAGDTDTQYF.

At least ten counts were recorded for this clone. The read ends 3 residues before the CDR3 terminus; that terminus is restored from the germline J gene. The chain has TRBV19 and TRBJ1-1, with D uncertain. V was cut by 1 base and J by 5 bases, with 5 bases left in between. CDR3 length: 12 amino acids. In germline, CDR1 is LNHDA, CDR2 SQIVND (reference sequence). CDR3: CASSIVRTEAFF. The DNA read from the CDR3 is TGTGCCAGTAGTATAGTAAGGACTGAA.

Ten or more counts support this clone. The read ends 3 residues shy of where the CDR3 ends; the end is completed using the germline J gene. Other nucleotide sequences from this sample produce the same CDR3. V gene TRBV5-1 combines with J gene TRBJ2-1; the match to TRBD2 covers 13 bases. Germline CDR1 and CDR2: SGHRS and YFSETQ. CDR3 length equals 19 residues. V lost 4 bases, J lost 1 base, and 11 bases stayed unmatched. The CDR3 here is CASSPGGLAGVMSYNEQFF. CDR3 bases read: TGCGCCAGCAGCCCCGGCGGACTAGCGGGAGTAATGTCCTACAATGAG.

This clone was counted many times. The CDR3 bases that were read are TGTGCCAGCAGCGTAGGGGAGCGGGGGAGATCCTACAATGAG. Protein product: CASSVGERGRSYNE. The complete CDR3 protein is CASSVGERGRSYNEQFF. The chain uses TRBV9 and TRBJ2-1, with 8 positions matching TRBD2. The DNA ends 3 residues before the CDR3 does, and the rest of the CDR3 is filled in from the germline J gene. CDR1 SGDLS and CDR2 YYNGEE come from the germline V gene. After removal of 0 bases from V and 1 base from J, the junction contained 6 bases not matched to a gene. The CDR3 covers 17 residues.

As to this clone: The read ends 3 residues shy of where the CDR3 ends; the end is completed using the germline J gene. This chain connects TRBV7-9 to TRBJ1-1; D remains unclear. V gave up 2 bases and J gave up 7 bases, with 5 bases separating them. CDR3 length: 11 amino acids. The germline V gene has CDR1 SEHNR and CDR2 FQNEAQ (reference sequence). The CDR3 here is CASSLQSEAFF. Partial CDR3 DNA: TGTGCCAGCAGCTTACAGAGTGAA.

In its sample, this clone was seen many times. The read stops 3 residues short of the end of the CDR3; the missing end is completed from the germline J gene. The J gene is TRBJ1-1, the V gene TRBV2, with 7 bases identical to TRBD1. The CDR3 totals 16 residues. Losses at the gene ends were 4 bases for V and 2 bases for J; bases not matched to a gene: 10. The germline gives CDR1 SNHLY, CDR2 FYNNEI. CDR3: CASSGLGGTANTEAFF. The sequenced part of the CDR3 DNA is TGTGCCAGCAGTGGCTTAGGGGGGACAGCAAACACTGAA.

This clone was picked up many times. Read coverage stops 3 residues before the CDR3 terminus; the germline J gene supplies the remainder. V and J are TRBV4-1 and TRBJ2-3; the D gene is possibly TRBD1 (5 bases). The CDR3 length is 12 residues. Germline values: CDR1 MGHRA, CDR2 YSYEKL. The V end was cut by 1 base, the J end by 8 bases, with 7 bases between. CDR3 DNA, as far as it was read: TGCGCCAGCAGCCAAGGACAGAGTACG. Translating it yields CASSQGQST. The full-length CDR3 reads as CASSQGQSTQYF.

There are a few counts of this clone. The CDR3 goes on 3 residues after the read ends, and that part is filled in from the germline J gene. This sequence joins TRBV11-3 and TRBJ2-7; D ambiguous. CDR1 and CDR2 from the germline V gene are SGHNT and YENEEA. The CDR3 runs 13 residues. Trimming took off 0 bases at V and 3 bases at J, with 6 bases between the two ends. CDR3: CASSLDRLYEQYF. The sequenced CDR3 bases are TGTGCCAGCAGCTTAGACAGGCTCTACGAG.

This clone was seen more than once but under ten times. The CDR3 sequence: CASSDTVYEQYF. CDR3 DNA (partial): TGCGCCAGCAGTGATACGGTTTACGAG. V is TRBV10-2 and J is TRBJ2-7; D unclear. The read gets to within 3 residues of the CDR3 end, and the germline J gene fills in the rest. The CDR3 runs 12 residues. Germline V gene lookup returns CDR1 WSHSY and CDR2 SAAADI. V gave up 3 bases and J gave up 4 bases, with 7 bases separating them.

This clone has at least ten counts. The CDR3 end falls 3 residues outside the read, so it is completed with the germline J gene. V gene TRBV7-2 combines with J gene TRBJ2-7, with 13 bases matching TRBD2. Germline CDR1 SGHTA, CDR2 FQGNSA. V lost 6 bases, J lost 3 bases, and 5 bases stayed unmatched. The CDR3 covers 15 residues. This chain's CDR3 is CASRMGLAGNYEQYF. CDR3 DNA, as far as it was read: TGTGCCAGCAGGATGGGACTAGCGGGAAACTACGAG. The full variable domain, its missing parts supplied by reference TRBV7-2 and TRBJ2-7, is GAGVSQSPSNKVTEKGKDVELRCDPISGHTALYWYRQSLGQGLEFLIYFQGNSAPDKSGLPSDRFSAERTGGSVSTLTIQRTQQEDSAVYLCASRMGLAGNYEQYFGPGTRLTVT.

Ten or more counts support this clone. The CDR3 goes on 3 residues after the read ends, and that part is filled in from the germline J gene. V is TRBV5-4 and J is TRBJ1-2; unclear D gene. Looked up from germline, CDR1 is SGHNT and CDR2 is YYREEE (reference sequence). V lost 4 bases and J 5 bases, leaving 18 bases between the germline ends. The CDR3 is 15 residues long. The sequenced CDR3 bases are TGTGCCAGCAGCCCGTCCGCAGGTCGAAGTTATGGC. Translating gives CASSPSAGRSYG. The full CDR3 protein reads CASSPSAGRSYGYTF.

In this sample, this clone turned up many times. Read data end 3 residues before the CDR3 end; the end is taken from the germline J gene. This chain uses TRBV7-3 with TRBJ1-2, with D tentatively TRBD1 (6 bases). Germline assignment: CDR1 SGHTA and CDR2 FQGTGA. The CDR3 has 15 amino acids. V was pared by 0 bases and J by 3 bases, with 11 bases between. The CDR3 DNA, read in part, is TGTGCCAGCAGCTTAACAGGGGGGGGGTACTATGGC. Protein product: CASSLTGGGYYG. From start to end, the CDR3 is CASSLTGGGYYGYTF.

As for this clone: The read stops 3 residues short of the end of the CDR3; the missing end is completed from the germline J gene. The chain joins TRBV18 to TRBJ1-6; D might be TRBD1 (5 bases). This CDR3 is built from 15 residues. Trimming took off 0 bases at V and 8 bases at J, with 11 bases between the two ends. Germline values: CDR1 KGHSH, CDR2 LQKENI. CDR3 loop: CASSPPGGAHSPLHF. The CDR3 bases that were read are TGTGCCAGCTCACCACCGGGAGGGGCACATTCACCC.

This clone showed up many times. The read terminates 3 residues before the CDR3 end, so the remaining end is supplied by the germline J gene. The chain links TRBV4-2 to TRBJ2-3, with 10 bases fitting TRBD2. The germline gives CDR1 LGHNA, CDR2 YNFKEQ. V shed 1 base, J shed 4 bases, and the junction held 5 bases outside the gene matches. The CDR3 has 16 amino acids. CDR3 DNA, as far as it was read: TGTGCCAGCAGCCAAGCCCTAGCGGGAGCGGCAGATACG. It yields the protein CASSQALAGAADT. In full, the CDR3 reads CASSQALAGAADTQYF.

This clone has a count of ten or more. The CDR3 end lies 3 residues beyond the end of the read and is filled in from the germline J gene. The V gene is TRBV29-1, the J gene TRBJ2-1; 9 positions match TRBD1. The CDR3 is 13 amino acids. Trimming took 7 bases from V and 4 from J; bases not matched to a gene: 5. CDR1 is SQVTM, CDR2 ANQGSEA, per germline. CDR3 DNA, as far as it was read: TGCAGCGGGACAGGGGTGAATTACAATGAG. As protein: CSGTGVNYNE. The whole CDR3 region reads CSGTGVNYNEQFF.

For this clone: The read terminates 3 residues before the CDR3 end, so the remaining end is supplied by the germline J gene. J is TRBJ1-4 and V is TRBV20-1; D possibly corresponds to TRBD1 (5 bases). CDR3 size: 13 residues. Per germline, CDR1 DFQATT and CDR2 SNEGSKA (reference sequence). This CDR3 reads CSARKPGANVLFF. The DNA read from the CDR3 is TGCAGTGCTAGGAAACCTGGGGCCAACGTA.

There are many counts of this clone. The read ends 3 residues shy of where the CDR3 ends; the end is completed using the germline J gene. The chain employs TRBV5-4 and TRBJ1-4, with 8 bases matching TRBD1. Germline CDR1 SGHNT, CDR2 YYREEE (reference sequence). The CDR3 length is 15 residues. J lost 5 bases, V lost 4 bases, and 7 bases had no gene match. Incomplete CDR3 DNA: TGTGCCAGCAGCATAGGACAGGGAAGGAATGAAAAA. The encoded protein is CASSIGQGRNEK. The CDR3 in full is CASSIGQGRNEKLFF.